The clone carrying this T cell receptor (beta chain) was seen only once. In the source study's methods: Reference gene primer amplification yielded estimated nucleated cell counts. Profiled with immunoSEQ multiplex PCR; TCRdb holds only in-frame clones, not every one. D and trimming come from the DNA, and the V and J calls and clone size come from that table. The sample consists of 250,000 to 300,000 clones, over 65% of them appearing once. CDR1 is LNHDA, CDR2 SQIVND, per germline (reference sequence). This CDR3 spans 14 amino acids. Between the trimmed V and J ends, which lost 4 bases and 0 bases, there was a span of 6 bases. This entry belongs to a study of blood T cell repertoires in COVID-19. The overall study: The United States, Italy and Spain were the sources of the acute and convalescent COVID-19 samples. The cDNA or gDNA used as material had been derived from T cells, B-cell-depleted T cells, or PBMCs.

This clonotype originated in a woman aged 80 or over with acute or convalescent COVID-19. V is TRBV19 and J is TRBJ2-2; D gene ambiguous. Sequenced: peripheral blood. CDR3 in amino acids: CASSTQANTGELFF. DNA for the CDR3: TGTGCCAGTAGTACTCAGGCGAACACCGGGGAGCTGTTTTTT.